This T cell receptor (beta chain) is drawn from a study of blood T cell repertoires in COVID-19. Germline loops: CDR1 MNHEY, CDR2 SMNVEV (reference sequence). The CDR3 length is 15 residues. V dropped 4 bases and J dropped 1 base, with 13 bases sitting between them. Sequencing was performed with immunoSEQ multiplex PCR; in TCRdb, only in-frame clones are kept and a portion is missing. This sample has roughly 340,000 clones; 80% to 90% occur once, and the top ten carry about 1%. The sequencing input was PBMCs or T cells enriched from blood (not recorded which). The rearrangement joins TRBV27 to TRBJ1-1, with D possibly TRBD1 on 6 matching bases. The receptor was derived from a man aged 18 to 30 who had recovered from COVID-19. The CDR3 loop reads CASSSVPGQNTEAFF. The CDR3 nucleotides read TGTGCCAGCAGTTCGGTCCCGGGACAGAACACTGAAGCTTTCTTT.